These 31 T cell receptor beta chains originate from one sample sequenced in a study of blood T cell repertoires in COVID-19. TCRdb's table, derived via immunoSEQ multiplex PCR, lists solely in-frame clones and lacks some. The data show about 310,000 clones, around 87% seen once. Sequencing was carried out using peripheral blood. These receptors were collected from a man in his fifties or sixties with active or convalescent COVID-19.

V is TRBV18 and J is TRBJ2-5; D may be TRBD1 (7 bases). The CDR3 consists of 16 residues. From germline, CDR1 is KGHSH and CDR2 LQKENI. The V end lost 1 base, the J end lost 4 bases, and 16 bases lay between the germline ends. CDR3 sequence: CASSPRQGGSGETQYF. The CDR3 bases are TGTGCCAGCTCACCACGTCAGGGGGGATCCGGAGAGACCCAGTACTTC.

The rearrangement uses TRBV2 and TRBJ2-1; a possible D gene is TRBD2 (5 bases). V was trimmed by 7 bases and J by 6 bases, leaving 13 bases between them. Germline V gene sequence: CDR1 SNHLY, CDR2 FYNNEI. This CDR3 contains 13 residues. In nucleotides, the CDR3 is TGTGCCAGCAAAAATGACTATTTCAATGAGCAGTTCTTC. Translating it yields CASKNDYFNEQFF. The full variable domain, in which reference TRBV2 and TRBJ2-1 provide the parts outside the CDR3, is EPEVTQTPSHQVTQMGQEVILRCVPISNHLYFYWYRQILGQKVEFLVSFYNNEISEKSEIFDDQFSVERPDGSNFTLKIRSTKLEDSAMYFCASKNDYFNEQFFGPGTRLTVL.

This chain joins TRBV27 and TRBJ1-5; no clear D gene. There are 14 residues in the CDR3. Germline values: CDR1 MNHEY, CDR2 SMNVEV (reference sequence). Trimming took 2 bases from V and 4 from J, leaving 9 bases between them. In nucleotides, the CDR3 is TGTGCCAGCAGTTTAACGCGGGTTAATCAGCCCCAGCATTTT. Encoded protein: CASSLTRVNQPQHF.

This clone was detected a few times. The V and J genes are TRBV5-4 and TRBJ1-2; 10 bases align to TRBD1. The CDR3 has 14 residues. Trimming at V came to 6 bases and at J to 5 bases, leaving 7 bases not matched to a gene. The germline gives CDR1 SGHNT, CDR2 YYREEE (reference sequence). In nucleotides, the CDR3 is TGTGCCAGCACCGACAGGGGGCATATGTATGGCTACACCTTC. This translates into CASTDRGHMYGYTF. The full variable domain, in which reference TRBV5-4 and TRBJ1-2 provide the parts outside the CDR3, is ETGVTQSPTHLIKTRGQQVTLRCSSQSGHNTVSWYQQALGQGPQFIFQYYREEENGRGNFPPRFSGLQFPNYSSELNVNALELDDSALYLCASTDRGHMYGYTFGSGTRLTVV.

This sequence joins TRBV19 and TRBJ2-1; the match to TRBD2 covers 10 bases. The CDR3 is made up of 16 amino acids. Per the germline V gene, CDR1 is LNHDA and CDR2 is SQIVND (reference sequence). The V and J ends lost 1 base and 8 bases, in that order; junction bases with no gene match: 8. This chain's CDR3 is CASSIGSASGSDEQFF. The DNA for the CDR3 is TGTGCCAGTAGTATAGGCTCCGCTAGCGGGAGCGATGAGCAGTTCTTC.

The CDR3 bases are TGTGCCAGCGTCCCCAGGGGTGCGGGGGGCCCTTACAATGAGCAGTTCTTC. The encoded protein is CASVPRGAGGPYNEQFF. The chain carries TRBV11-2 and TRBJ2-1; 8 bases map to TRBD2. V trimming: 8 bases; J trimming: 4 bases; junction bases outside the gene matches: 16. CDR3 length: 17 residues. Per the germline V gene, CDR1 is SGHAT and CDR2 is FQNNGV.

The chain recombines TRBV9 with TRBJ2-5, with 8 bases fitting TRBD2. The length of the CDR3 is 15 residues. J was trimmed by 2 bases and V by 1 base; bases with no gene match: 4. Germline V gives CDR1 SGDLS, CDR2 YYNGEE. The CDR3 reads CASSVRTSGQETQYF. As DNA, the CDR3 is TGTGCCAGCAGCGTAAGAACTAGCGGTCAAGAGACCCAGTACTTC.

This sequence joins TRBV5-1 and TRBJ1-3, with TRBD1 as a possible D gene (6 bases). The CDR3 covers 15 residues. Germline CDR1 SGHRS, CDR2 YFSETQ. Trimming left V 4 bases short and J 4 bases short, with 15 bases between. In nucleotides, the CDR3 is TGCGCCAGCAGCCCGGGAGGGACAACAGGAAACACCATATATTTT. The encoded protein is CASSPGGTTGNTIYF.

The V gene is TRBV20-1, the J gene TRBJ2-3; D is unclear. Trimming stripped 5 bases from V and 3 bases from J, with 6 bases between. CDR3 length: 11 amino acids. From germline, CDR1 is DFQATT and CDR2 SNEGSKA (reference sequence). CDR3 residues: CSAEQTDTQYF. CDR3 nucleotide sequence: TGCAGTGCTGAACAGACAGATACGCAGTATTTT.

V gene TRBV27 combines with J gene TRBJ1-6; D is uncertain. Trimming stripped 3 bases from V and 6 bases from J, with 9 bases between. CDR1 is MNHEY, CDR2 SMNVEV, per germline (reference sequence). CDR3 size: 14 residues. The CDR3 sequence is CASSFEGRNSPLHF. CDR3 nucleotides: TGTGCCAGCAGTTTCGAGGGTCGTAATTCACCCCTCCACTTT.

CDR3 loop: CASSLGGSGGRNEQFF. The CDR3 bases are TGTGCCAGCAGCCTAGGCGGCTCGGGGGGAAGGAATGAGCAGTTCTTC. The chain employs TRBV11-2 and TRBJ2-1, with TRBD2 matching 7 bases. This CDR3 is 16 amino acids long. V was clipped by 5 bases and J by 7 bases; unmatched bases: 14. The germline V gene has CDR1 SGHAT and CDR2 FQNNGV.

J is TRBJ2-7 and V is TRBV7-8, with D perhaps matching TRBD2 (6 bases). Trimming left V 0 bases short and J 3 bases short, with 9 bases between. Germline-derived CDR1 and CDR2 are SGHVS and FQNEAQ. CDR3 length equals 14 residues. This CDR3 is CASSLAGRFYEQYF. The CDR3 nucleotides are TGTGCCAGCAGCTTAGCCGGGAGATTCTACGAGCAGTACTTC.

The rearrangement joins TRBV6-4 to TRBJ1-2; 8 bases map to TRBD1. The CDR3 loop spans 16 amino acids. The V segment lost 5 bases and the J segment 4 bases; nucleotides outside the gene matches: 12. In germline, CDR1 is MRHNA, CDR2 SNTAGT. The CDR3 loop is CASSQDPGGWGYGYTF. CDR3 DNA sequence: TGTGCCAGCAGTCAAGACCCAGGGGGCTGGGGCTATGGCTACACCTTC.

Details on this clone: In the same sample, other DNA sequences code for this CDR3. The chain carries TRBV12-5 and TRBJ2-3; tentative D call: TRBD2 (6 bases). Germline values: CDR1 LGHNT, CDR2 FRNRAP. This CDR3 spans 12 amino acids. Trimming stripped 9 bases from V and 3 bases from J, with 10 bases between. CDR3 residues: CASGRGTDTQYF. The CDR3 nucleotides read TGTGCTAGCGGGAGAGGGACAGATACGCAGTATTTT.

Of note for this clone: Distinct nucleotide sequences in the sample also encode this CDR3. V is TRBV19 and J is TRBJ2-3, with 14 nucleotides matching TRBD2. J was trimmed by 5 bases and V by 5 bases; bases with no gene match: 6. The CDR3 sequence is 16 residues long. CDR1 and CDR2 from the germline V gene are LNHDA and SQIVND (reference sequence). The CDR3 spells CASSSRTSGGLDTQYF. For the CDR3, the DNA is TGTGCCAGTAGTTCTAGGACTAGCGGGGGGTTAGATACGCAGTATTTT.

This clone was counted a single time. The V call is TRBV18, the J call TRBJ1-4, with a tentative D call TRBD1 (6 bases). There are 18 residues in the CDR3. V lost 2 bases to trimming and J lost 0 bases, with 16 bases between them. From germline, CDR1 is KGHSH and CDR2 LQKENI. The CDR3 loop is CASSPRVYSGATNEKLFF. The CDR3 DNA follows: TGTGCCAGCTCACCAAGGGTTTATTCAGGGGCAACTAATGAAAAACTGTTTTTT.

This clone occurred once. The chain combines TRBV11-2 with TRBJ2-1; no firm D call. This CDR3 is 16 amino acids long. V was shortened by 4 bases and J by 2 bases, with 15 bases between the two germline ends. Germline CDR1 reads SGHAT; CDR2 reads FQNNGV. The CDR3 here is CASSSISWAPYNEQFF. The CDR3 region has the DNA TGTGCCAGCAGCTCCATTTCCTGGGCCCCCTACAATGAGCAGTTCTTC. The full variable domain, rest sourced from reference TRBV11-2 and TRBJ2-1, is EAGVAQSPRYKIIEKRQSVAFWCNPISGHATLYWYQQILGQGPKLLIQFQNNGVVDDSQLPKDRFSAERLKGVDSTLKIQPAKLEDSAVYLCASSSISWAPYNEQFFGPGTRLTVL.

The gene calls are TRBV18 and TRBJ2-1; 7 bases are a match to TRBD1. The CDR3 has 16 amino acids. V shed 4 bases, J shed 6 bases, and the junction held 12 bases outside the gene matches. In germline, CDR1 is KGHSH, CDR2 LQKENI. The CDR3 spells CASSHPGNRGGNEQFF. The CDR3 DNA reads TGTGCCAGCTCACACCCCGGGAACAGGGGCGGCAATGAGCAGTTCTTC.

The V gene is TRBV20-1, the J gene TRBJ1-2, with 7 bases fitting TRBD1. The V and J ends lost 3 bases and 7 bases, in that order; junction bases with no gene match: 11. This CDR3 spans 14 amino acids. Germline assignment: CDR1 DFQATT and CDR2 SNEGSKA (reference sequence). DNA of the CDR3: TGCAGTGCTAGTAAGAGGGACAGAGGGACTGGCTACACCTTC. Its translation: CSASKRDRGTGYTF.

The chain has TRBV18 and TRBJ1-3, with D perhaps TRBD1 (6 bases). This CDR3 has 14 residues. Germline V gene lookup returns CDR1 KGHSH and CDR2 LQKENI. Trimming stripped 6 bases from V and 10 bases from J, with 19 bases between. The CDR3 coding sequence is TGTGCCAGCTCCCCGGACAGCCGACGCGGTACCATATATTTT. This translates into CASSPDSRRGTIYF.

The chain couples TRBV5-1 to TRBJ2-7; 7 nucleotides align to TRBD1. This CDR3 has 12 amino acids. J was trimmed by 6 bases and V by 2 bases; bases with no gene match: 2. In germline, CDR1 is SGHRS, CDR2 YFSETQ. The CDR3 bases are TGCGCCAGCAGCTTCTCAGGGGGCGAGCAGTACTTC. Encoded protein: CASSFSGGEQYF. Complete variable domain (other parts from reference TRBV5-1 and TRBJ2-7): KAGVTQTPRYLIKTRGQQVTLSCSPISGHRSVSWYQQTPGQGLQFLFEYFSETQRNKGNFPGRFSGRQFSNSRSEMNVSTLELGDSALYLCASSFSGGEQYFGPGTRLTVT.

The V call is TRBV28, the J call TRBJ2-3; a possible D gene is TRBD1 (7 bases). The CDR3 totals 20 residues. Trimming shortened V by 2 bases and J by 1 base, and 25 bases separated the two germline ends. From germline, CDR1 is MDHEN and CDR2 SYDVKM. The CDR3 reads CASSLQGGWRAPPGTDTQYF. The CDR3 nucleotides are TGTGCCAGCAGTTTACAGGGGGGCTGGAGAGCTCCTCCTGGCACAGATACGCAGTATTTT.

The V and J genes are TRBV11-1 and TRBJ1-1; D is unresolved. The CDR3 extends over 12 amino acids. The V end was cut by 6 bases, the J end by 7 bases, with 12 bases between. Per the germline V gene, CDR1 is SGHAT and CDR2 is FQDESV (reference sequence). For the CDR3, the DNA is TGTGCCAGCAGTTTACCCGCGGATGAAGCTTTCTTT. Its translation: CASSLPADEAFF.

The chain couples TRBV6-5 to TRBJ1-1, with 9 bases that match TRBD1. The germline gives CDR1 MNHEY, CDR2 SVGAGI. The CDR3 has 14 residues. V shed 6 bases and J 0 bases; nucleotides not matched to a gene: 2. For the CDR3, the DNA is TGTGCCAGCAGGGGGACAGGGCTGAACACTGAAGCTTTCTTT. It is translated as CASRGTGLNTEAFF.

The V call is TRBV20-1, the J call TRBJ1-2; 7 bases line up with TRBD1. The CDR3 has 15 amino acids. Germline V gene sequence: CDR1 DFQATT, CDR2 SNEGSKA (reference sequence). Trimming at V came to 6 bases and at J to 5 bases, leaving 15 bases not matched to a gene. CDR3 DNA sequence: TGCAGTGCGAGTAGGGACAGCGCCGCGTTTTATGGCTACACCTTC. Translated, it gives CSASRDSAAFYGYTF.

This chain connects TRBV10-2 to TRBJ2-1; D unclear. V lost 4 bases and J lost 7, with 14 bases in between. The germline V gene has CDR1 WSHSY and CDR2 SAAADI. The CDR3 is made up of 14 amino acids. CDR3 DNA: TGCGCCAGCAGTGTGGGCAGTGTTGGGAATGAGCAGTTCTTC. Protein: CASSVGSVGNEQFF.

The J gene is TRBJ2-3, the V gene TRBV9; tentative D call: TRBD1 (5 bases). V was pared by 4 bases and J by 1 base, with 13 bases between. The CDR3 length is 15 residues. The germline V gene encodes CDR1 SGDLS and CDR2 YYNGEE. The CDR3 DNA is TGTGCCAGCAGCCGACCGGGCAGGGGCACAGATACGCAGTATTTT. This sequence encodes CASSRPGRGTDTQYF.

V and J are TRBV19 and TRBJ1-1, with 8 bases identical to TRBD1. The CDR3 covers 12 residues. In germline, CDR1 is LNHDA, CDR2 SQIVND (reference sequence). J lost 6 bases, V lost 5 bases, and 2 bases had no gene match. The CDR3: CASSAGGPEAFF. In nucleotides, the CDR3 is TGTGCCAGTAGTGCAGGGGGCCCTGAAGCTTTCTTT.

V usage is TRBV28 and J usage is TRBJ1-1, with TRBD1 matching 9 bases. The germline V gene encodes CDR1 MDHEN and CDR2 SYDVKM. V lost 6 bases and J lost 8; bases outside the gene matches: 7. The CDR3 length is 13 residues. DNA of the CDR3: TGTGCCAGCAGAGGACAGGGGCTAGGGGAAGCTTTCTTT. It is translated as CASRGQGLGEAFF.

This rearrangement joins TRBV18 to TRBJ1-5; tentatively, D is TRBD1 (5 bases). Germline-derived CDR1 and CDR2 are KGHSH and LQKENI. V lost 5 bases, J lost 1 base, and 12 bases lay in between. The CDR3 runs 15 residues. The CDR3 sequence is CASSMAGGSNQPQHF. The CDR3 nucleotides are TGTGCCAGCTCAATGGCGGGGGGAAGCAATCAGCCCCAGCATTTT.

The V call is TRBV19, the J call TRBJ2-5, with D tentatively TRBD1 (5 bases). The length of the CDR3 is 14 residues. Deletions cut 5 bases from V and 4 bases from J, with 14 bases between. Germline V gene data show CDR1 as LNHDA and CDR2 as SQIVND (reference sequence). Written as DNA, the CDR3 is TGTGCCAGTAGTCAGGGCACTCGAGGAGAGACCCAGTACTTC. The encoded protein is CASSQGTRGETQYF.